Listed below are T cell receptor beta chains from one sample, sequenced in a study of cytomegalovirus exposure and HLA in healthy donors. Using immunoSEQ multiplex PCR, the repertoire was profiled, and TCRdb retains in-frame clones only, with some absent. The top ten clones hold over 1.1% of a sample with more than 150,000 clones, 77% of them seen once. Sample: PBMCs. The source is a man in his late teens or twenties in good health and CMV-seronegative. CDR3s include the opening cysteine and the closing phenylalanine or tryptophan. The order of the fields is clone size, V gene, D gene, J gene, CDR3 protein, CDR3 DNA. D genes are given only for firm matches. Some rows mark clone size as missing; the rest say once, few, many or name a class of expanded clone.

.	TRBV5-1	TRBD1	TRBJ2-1	CASSQVAGGYEQFF	TGCGCCAGCAGCCAAGTAGCAGGGGGCTATGAGCAGTTCTTC
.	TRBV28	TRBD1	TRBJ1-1	CASSPGWTGREAFF	TGTGCCAGCAGTCCTGGTTGGACAGGGCGTGAAGCTTTCTTT
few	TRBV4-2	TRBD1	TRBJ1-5	CASSQADRGSSNQPQHF	TGTGCCAGCAGCCAAGCCGACAGGGGTTCTAGCAATCAGCCCCAGCATTTT
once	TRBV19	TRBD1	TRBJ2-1	CASKANRGVANEQFF	TGTGCCAGTAAGGCCAACAGGGGGGTGGCCAATGAGCAGTTCTTC
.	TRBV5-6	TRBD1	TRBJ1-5	CASSYATGVGGQPQHF	TGTGCCAGCAGCTATGCGACAGGGGTGGGGGGTCAGCCCCAGCATTTT
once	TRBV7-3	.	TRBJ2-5	CASSLSGVRQETQYF	TGTGCCAGCAGCTTAAGTGGTGTTCGGCAAGAGACCCAGTACTTC
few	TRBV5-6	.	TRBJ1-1	CASSQTRGTEAFF	TGTGCCAGCAGCCAGACACGGGGCACTGAAGCTTTCTTT
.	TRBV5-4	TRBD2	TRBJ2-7	CASSSQTSGRLNEQYF	TGTGCCAGCAGCTCCCAGACTAGCGGGAGGTTGAACGAGCAGTACTTC
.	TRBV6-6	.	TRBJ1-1	CASSYQGEAFF	TGTGCCAGCAGCTACCAGGGTGAAGCTTTCTTT
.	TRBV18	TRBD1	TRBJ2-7	CASSRTGTGTYEQYF	TGTGCCAGCTCACGAACCGGGACAGGCACCTACGAGCAGTACTTC
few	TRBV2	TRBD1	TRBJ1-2	CASSRTGDYGYTF	TGTGCCAGCAGCCGGACAGGGGACTATGGCTACACCTTC
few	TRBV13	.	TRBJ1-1	CASSLEGEGGTEAFF	TGTGCCAGCAGCTTAGAAGGGGAAGGCGGCACTGAAGCTTTCTTT
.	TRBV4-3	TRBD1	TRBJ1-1	CASSQDSEGADTEAFF	TGCGCCAGCAGCCAAGATTCTGAGGGGGCTGATACTGAAGCTTTCTTT
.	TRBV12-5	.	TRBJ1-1	CASGPGGSNTEAFF	TGTGCTAGTGGACCCGGAGGATCTAACACTGAAGCTTTCTTT
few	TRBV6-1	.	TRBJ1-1	CASTQGTEAFF	TGTGCCAGCACCCAGGGTACTGAAGCTTTCTTT
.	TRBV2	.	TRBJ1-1	CASRAGFDEAFF	TGTGCCAGCAGGGCAGGGTTTGATGAAGCTTTCTTT
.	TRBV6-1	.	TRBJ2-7	CASRSAQFSEQYF	TGTGCCAGCAGATCTGCTCAGTTCTCCGAGCAGTACTTC
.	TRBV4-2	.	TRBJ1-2	CASSQIGSGRGYGYTF	TGTGCCAGCAGCCAAATCGGGTCTGGCAGGGGCTATGGCTACACCTTC
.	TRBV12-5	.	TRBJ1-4	CASGFGSSEKLFF	TGTGCTAGTGGTTTCGGGAGTTCAGAAAAACTGTTTTTT
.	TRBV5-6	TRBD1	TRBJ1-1	CASSLWGRTGRTEAFF	TGTGCCAGCAGTCTTTGGGGGAGGACAGGGAGGACTGAAGCTTTCTTT
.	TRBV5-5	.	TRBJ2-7	CASSFQQNYEQYF	TGTGCCAGCAGCTTTCAACAAAACTACGAGCAGTACTTC
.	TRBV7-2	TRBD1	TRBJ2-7	CASSSQGVLPSEQYF	TGTGCCAGCAGCTCCCAGGGGGTTCTCCCATCCGAGCAGTACTTC
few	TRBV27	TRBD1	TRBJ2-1	CASRDRGHEQFF	TGTGCCAGCCGGGACAGGGGCCATGAGCAGTTCTTC
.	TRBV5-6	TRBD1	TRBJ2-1	CASSRDRDYNEQFF	TGTGCCAGCAGCCGGGACAGGGACTACAATGAGCAGTTCTTC
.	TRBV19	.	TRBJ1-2	CASARETANYGYTF	TGTGCCAGTGCGCGTGAAACAGCTAACTATGGCTACACCTTC
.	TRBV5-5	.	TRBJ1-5	CASSLYPRDVYSNQPQHF	TGTGCCAGCAGCTTGTACCCGCGGGACGTATATAGCAATCAGCCCCAGCATTTT
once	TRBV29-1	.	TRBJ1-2	CSVLRRDNYGYTF	TGCAGCGTTCTCCGCCGGGATAACTATGGCTACACCTTC
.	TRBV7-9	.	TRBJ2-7	CASSFPSSVSEQYF	TGTGCCAGCAGCTTCCCCTCATCGGTAAGCGAGCAGTACTTC
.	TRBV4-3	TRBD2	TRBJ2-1	CASSQDRRTSRVNEQFF	TGCGCCAGCAGCCAAGATCGGAGGACTAGCAGGGTCAATGAGCAGTTCTTC
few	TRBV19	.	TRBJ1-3	CASSIGRSYSGNTIYF	TGTGCCAGTAGTATTGGGCGAAGCTACTCTGGAAACACCATATATTTT
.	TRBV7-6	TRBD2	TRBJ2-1	CASSLAPRTSGRGAYNEQFF	TGTGCCAGCAGCTTAGCACCCAGGACTAGCGGGAGAGGGGCCTACAATGAGCAGTTCTTC
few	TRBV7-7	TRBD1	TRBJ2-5	CASSLKGDRATQYF	TGTGCTAGCAGCTTAAAAGGGGACAGGGCCACCCAGTACTTC
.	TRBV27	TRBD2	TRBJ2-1	CASRLGLAGINNEQFF	TGTGCCAGCAGGCTAGGACTAGCGGGGATTAACAATGAGCAGTTCTTC
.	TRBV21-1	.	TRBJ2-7	CASSISLGTGIHEQYF	TGTGCCAGCAGCATTTCTCTCGGGACAGGCATCCACGAGCAGTACTTC
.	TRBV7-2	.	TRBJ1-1	CASSLNWANTEAFF	TGTGCCAGCAGCTTAAACTGGGCTAACACTGAAGCTTTCTTT
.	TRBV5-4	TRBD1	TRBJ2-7	CASSIQTGGREQYF	TGTGCCAGCAGCATCCAGACAGGGGGCCGCGAGCAGTACTTC
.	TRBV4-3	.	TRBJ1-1	CASSQDNGVRGAEAFF	TGCGCCAGCAGCCAAGATAACGGGGTCCGTGGGGCTGAAGCTTTCTTT
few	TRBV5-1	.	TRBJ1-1	CASSSLRGNTEAFF	TGCGCCAGCAGCTCCCTAAGAGGGAACACTGAAGCTTTCTTT
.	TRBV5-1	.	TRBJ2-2	CASSLPRGGNTGELFF	TGCGCCAGCAGCTTGCCAAGGGGGGGGAACACCGGGGAGCTGTTTTTT
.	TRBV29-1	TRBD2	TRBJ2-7	CSVTGLAGYSYEQYF	TGCAGCGTGACCGGACTAGCGGGATACTCCTACGAGCAGTACTTC
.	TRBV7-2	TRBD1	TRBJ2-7	CASSTTGTGSYEQYF	TGTGCCAGCAGCACAACCGGGACAGGGTCCTACGAGCAGTACTTC